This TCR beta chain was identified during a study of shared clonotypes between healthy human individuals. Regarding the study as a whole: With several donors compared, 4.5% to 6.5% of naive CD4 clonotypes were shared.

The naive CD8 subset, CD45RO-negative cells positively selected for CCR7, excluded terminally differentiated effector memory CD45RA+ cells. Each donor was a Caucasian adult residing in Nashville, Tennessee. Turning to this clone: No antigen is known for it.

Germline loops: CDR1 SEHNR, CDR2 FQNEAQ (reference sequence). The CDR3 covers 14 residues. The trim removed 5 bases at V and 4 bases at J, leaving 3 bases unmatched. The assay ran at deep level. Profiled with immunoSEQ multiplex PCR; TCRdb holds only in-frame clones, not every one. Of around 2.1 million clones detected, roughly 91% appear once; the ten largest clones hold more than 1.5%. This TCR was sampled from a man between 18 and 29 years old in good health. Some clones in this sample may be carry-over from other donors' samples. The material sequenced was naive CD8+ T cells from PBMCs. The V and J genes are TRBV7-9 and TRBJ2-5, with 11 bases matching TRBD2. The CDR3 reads CASSRLAGTETQYF. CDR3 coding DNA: TGTGCCAGCAGCCGACTAGCGGGGACAGAGACCCAGTACTTC.